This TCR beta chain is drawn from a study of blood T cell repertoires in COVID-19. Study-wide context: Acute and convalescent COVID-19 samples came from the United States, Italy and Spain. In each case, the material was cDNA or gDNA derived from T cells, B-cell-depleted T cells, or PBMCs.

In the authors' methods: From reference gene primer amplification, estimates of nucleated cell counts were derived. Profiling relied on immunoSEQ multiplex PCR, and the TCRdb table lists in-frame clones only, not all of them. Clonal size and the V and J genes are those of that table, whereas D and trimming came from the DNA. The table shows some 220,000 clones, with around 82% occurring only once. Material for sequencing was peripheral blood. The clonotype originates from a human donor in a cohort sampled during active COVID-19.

The chain's CDR3 is CASSADLNTEAFF. CDR3 sequence (DNA): TGCGCCAGCAGCGCCGACTTGAACACTGAAGCTTTCTTT. The chain links TRBV5-1 to TRBJ1-1, with D uncertain. The germline gives CDR1 SGHRS, CDR2 YFSETQ. CDR3 length: 13 amino acids. Trimming shortened V by 4 bases and J by 0 bases, and 7 bases separated the two germline ends.